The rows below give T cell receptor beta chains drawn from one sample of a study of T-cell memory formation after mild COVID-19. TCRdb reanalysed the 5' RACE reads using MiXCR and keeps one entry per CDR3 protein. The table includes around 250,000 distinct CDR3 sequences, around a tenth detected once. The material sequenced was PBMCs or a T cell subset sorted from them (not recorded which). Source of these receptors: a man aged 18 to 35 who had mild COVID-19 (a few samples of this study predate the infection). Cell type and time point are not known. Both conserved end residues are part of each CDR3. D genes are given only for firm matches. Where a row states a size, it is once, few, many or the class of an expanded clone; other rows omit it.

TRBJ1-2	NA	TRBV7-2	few	CASSLLGGAFGGYTF	TGTGCCAGCAGCTTACTGGGGGGAGCATTTGGTGGCTACACCTTC
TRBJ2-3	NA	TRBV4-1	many	CASSQDPGTDTQYF	TGCGCCAGCAGCCAAGATCCGGGCACAGATACGCAGTATTTT
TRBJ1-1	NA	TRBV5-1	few	CASSLIQGWMNTEAFF	TGCGCCAGCAGCCTCATACAGGGTTGGATGAACACTGAAGCTTTCTTT
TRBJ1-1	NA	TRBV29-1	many	CSVALLGNTEAFF	TGCAGCGTTGCCCTCTTGGGTAACACTGAAGCTTTCTTT
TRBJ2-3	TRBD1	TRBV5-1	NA	CASSRTGERDTQYF	TGCGCCAGCAGTAGGACAGGGGAGAGAGATACGCAGTATTTT
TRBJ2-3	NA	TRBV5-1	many	CASRSRPSSTDTQYF	TGCGCCAGCAGGTCCCGACCATCGAGCACAGATACGCAGTATTTT
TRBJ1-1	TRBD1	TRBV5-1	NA	CASADPGQRNTEAFF	TGCGCCAGCGCGGATCCGGGACAGAGGAACACTGAAGCTTTCTTT
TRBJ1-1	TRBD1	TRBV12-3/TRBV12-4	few	CASSSGDREAFF	TGTGCCAGCAGTTCCGGGGACAGGGAAGCTTTCTTT
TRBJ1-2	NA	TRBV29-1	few	CSVGISNYGYTF	TGCAGCGTCGGAATTTCTAACTATGGCTACACCTTC
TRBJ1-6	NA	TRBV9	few	CASSVGGAEGSPLHF	TGTGCCAGCAGCGTAGGAGGGGCAGAGGGTTCACCCCTCCACTTT
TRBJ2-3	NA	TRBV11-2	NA	CASSLGDPTPTDTQYF	TGTGCCAGCAGCTTGGGCGACCCGACGCCCACAGATACGCAGTATTTT
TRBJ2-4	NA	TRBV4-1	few	CASSFPEGVGKNIQYF	TGCGCCAGCAGCTTCCCGGAGGGGGTGGGCAAAAACATTCAGTACTTC
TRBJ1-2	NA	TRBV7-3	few	CASSPQSGGYGYTF	TGTGCCAGCAGCCCCCAATCCGGGGGGTATGGCTACACCTTC
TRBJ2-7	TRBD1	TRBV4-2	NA	CASSQGVGQGANYEQYF	TGTGCCAGCAGCCAAGGCGTGGGACAGGGGGCCAATTACGAGCAGTACTTC
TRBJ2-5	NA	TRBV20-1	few	CSATEGNQETQYF	TGCAGTGCCACCGAGGGAAACCAAGAGACCCAGTACTTC
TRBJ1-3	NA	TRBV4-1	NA	CASSHPPMWGRDDSGNTIYF	TGCGCCAGCAGCCATCCTCCCATGTGGGGGCGAGATGACTCTGGAAACACCATATATTTT
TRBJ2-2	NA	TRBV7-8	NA	CASSLRQAGIGELFF	TGTGCCAGCAGCTTAAGGCAGGCGGGGATCGGGGAGCTGTTTTTT
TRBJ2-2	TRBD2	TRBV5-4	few	CASSSGTSGVNTGELFF	TGTGCCAGCAGCTCAGGGACTAGCGGGGTCAACACCGGGGAGCTGTTTTTT
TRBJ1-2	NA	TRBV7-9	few	CASSRALITTYGYTF	TGTGCCAGCAGCCGGGCGCTAATTACGACCTATGGCTACACCTTC
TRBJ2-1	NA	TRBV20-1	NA	CSASVGGNEQFF	TGCAGTGCTAGCGTCGGAGGCAATGAGCAGTTCTTC